What follows is one T cell receptor (beta chain) and its context. This sample was included in a study of blood T cells in healthy people across ages. Together with a sample-barcoded 5' primer, a J-beta primer mix was included in a second PCR lasting 7 to 11 cycles. TCRdb independently ran MiXCR on the 5' RACE reads; one entry per CDR3 protein. The sample consists of about 650,000 distinct CDR3 sequences, around 50% of them appearing once. Sequenced material: blood. The receptor's source is a woman aged 80 or over in good health.

CDR3 residues: CASSVRAGAREQFF. In DNA, the CDR3 is TGCGCCAGCAGCGTGAGAGCGGGAGCAAGAGAGCAGTTCTTC. The chain employs TRBV5-1 and TRBJ2-1; the match to TRBD2 covers 8 bases. CDR3 size: 14 residues. Germline V gene sequence: CDR1 SGHRS, CDR2 YFSETQ. V lost 4 bases and J lost 10; bases outside the gene matches: 10.